A single sample is the source of the 10 T cell receptor beta chains below, sequenced in a study of T cell repertoires in cytomegalovirus infection. A single record per CDR3 protein comes from TCRdb applying MiXCR to the reads. The data hold 150,000 to 200,000 distinct CDR3 sequences, with roughly 19% observed a single time. The sample taken for sequencing was PBMCs. The receptor set was obtained from a human donor in good health (CMV status not recorded). Some clones in this sample may be carry-over from other donors' samples.

The chain has TRBV6-1 and TRBJ1-6, with D possibly TRBD1 on 6 matching bases. CDR1 is MNHNS and CDR2 is SASEGT in the germline V gene. This CDR3 is built from 15 residues. Deletions cut 1 base from V and 7 bases from J, with 11 bases between. CDR3 sequence: CASSEVWTANSPLHF. CDR3 coding DNA: TGTGCCAGCAGTGAAGTTTGGACAGCGAATTCACCCCTCCACTTT.

This clonotype was detected a few times. The chain carries TRBV11-2 and TRBJ1-6; 11 bases align to TRBD1. Germline V gene sequence: CDR1 SGHAT, CDR2 FQNNGV. The CDR3 consists of 17 residues. V lost 0 bases to trimming and J lost 10 bases; unmatched junction nucleotides: 8. CDR3 bases: TGTGCCAGCAGCTTAGATCGTCGGGACAGGGGGAACTCACCCCTCCACTTT. Its protein is CASSLDRRDRGNSPLHF.

In this sample, this clonotype turned up many times. The genes are TRBV12-3 or TRBV12-4 and TRBJ2-3, with a possible D match to TRBD1 (5 bases). The germline V and J ends were trimmed by 3 bases and 8 bases, with 9 bases remaining between them. This CDR3 comprises 12 residues. CDR3 protein: CASSLTELTQYF. As DNA, the CDR3 is TGTGCCAGCAGTTTGACAGAGCTTACGCAGTATTTT.

This clonotype was counted ten times or more. This chain connects TRBV7-3 to TRBJ1-1; 7 nucleotides agree with TRBD1. V dropped 5 bases and J dropped 9; count of bases not matched to a gene: 9. CDR1 is SGHTA, CDR2 FQGTGA, per germline. The CDR3 spans 13 residues. This CDR3 reads CASSEQPGQKAFF. The DNA for the CDR3 is TGTGCCAGCAGCGAACAGCCGGGACAGAAAGCTTTCTTT.

This clonotype was counted only a few times. The V gene is TRBV6-1, the J gene TRBJ1-2; 11 bases align to TRBD1. Germline trimming cut 5 bases from V and 3 bases from J; bases unmatched to any gene: 5. CDR1 and CDR2 from the germline V gene are MNHNS and SASEGT. CDR3 length: 15 amino acids. The DNA of the CDR3 is TGTGCCAGCAGTTCCGGGACAGGGGGTCACTATGGCTACACCTTC. This gives the protein CASSSGTGGHYGYTF.

The chain is built from TRBV15 and TRBJ2-1; 9 nucleotides agree with TRBD2. The CDR3 is made up of 19 amino acids. The V segment lost 4 bases and the J segment 9 bases; nucleotides outside the gene matches: 22. Germline V gene sequence: CDR1 LNHNV, CDR2 YYDKDF (reference sequence). As DNA, the CDR3 is TGTGCCACCAGCACGACCGGGACTAGCCTTCCCGACGCGACTCGTGAGCAGTTCTTC. Translated, it gives CATSTTGTSLPDATREQFF.

This clonotype was seen only once. The chain carries TRBV10-3 and TRBJ1-6, with D uncertain. Trimming pared 9 bases from V and 12 bases from J, leaving 21 bases between. CDR3 length equals 14 residues. Germline values: CDR1 ENHRY, CDR2 SYGVKD. The CDR3 DNA follows: TGTGCCATACGGAGATCGACGGACCCAGAACCCCTCCACTTT. Its translation: CAIRRSTDPEPLHF.

In the case of this clonotype: One end of the junction does not line up with germline, which may come from a read error. The rearrangement joins TRBV7-4 to TRBJ1-5; 7 bases are a match to TRBD1. In germline, CDR1 is SGHVT, CDR2 SQSDAQ. The CDR3 covers 14 residues. The CDR3 is CASSFGTVNQSQHF. The CDR3 DNA is TGTGCCAGCAGCTTCGGGACAGTCAATCAGTCCCAGCATTTT.

This clonotype was counted at least ten times. The chain joins TRBV7-2 to TRBJ1-1; tentative D call: TRBD1 (6 bases). The CDR3 runs 14 residues. Germline CDR1 is SGHTA and CDR2 is FQGNSA. The germline V and J ends were trimmed by 3 bases and 5 bases, with 13 bases remaining between them. The CDR3 DNA sequence: TGTGCCAGCAGCTTGGACAGATCCCGGACTGAAGCTTTCTTT. It translates to CASSLDRSRTEAFF.

The chain carries TRBV4-1 and TRBJ2-3; D possibly corresponds to TRBD1 (6 bases). The CDR3 sequence is 16 residues long. Germline V lookup: CDR1 MGHRA, CDR2 YSYEKL. V was pared by 4 bases and J by 7 bases, with 21 bases between. The CDR3 bases are TGCGCCAGCAGCCCCTCAGGTGGCAGGGGCGTGAATACGCAGTATTTT. This codes for CASSPSGGRGVNTQYF.